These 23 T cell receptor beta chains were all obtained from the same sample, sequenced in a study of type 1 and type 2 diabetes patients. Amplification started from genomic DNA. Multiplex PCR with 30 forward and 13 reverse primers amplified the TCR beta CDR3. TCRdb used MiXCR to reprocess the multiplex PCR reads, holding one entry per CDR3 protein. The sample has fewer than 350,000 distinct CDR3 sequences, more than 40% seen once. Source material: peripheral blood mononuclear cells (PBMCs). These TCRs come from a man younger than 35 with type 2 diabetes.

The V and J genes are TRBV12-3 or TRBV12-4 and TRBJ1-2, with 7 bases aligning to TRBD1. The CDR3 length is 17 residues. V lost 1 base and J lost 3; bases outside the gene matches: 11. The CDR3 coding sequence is TGTGCCAGCAGTTTAGACTTACAGGGGTTTCGTGACTATGGCTACACCTTC. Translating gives CASSLDLQGFRDYGYTF.

CDR3 in amino acids: CSASRAARLYNEQFF. CDR3 DNA sequence: TGCAGTGCTAGCCGGGCCGCTCGGCTTTACAATGAGCAGTTCTTC. The chain carries TRBV20-1 and TRBJ2-1; no definite D call. Germline V gene sequence: CDR1 DFQATT, CDR2 SNEGSKA (reference sequence). The CDR3 is made up of 15 amino acids. V shed 3 bases and J shed 4 bases, with 16 bases lying between them.

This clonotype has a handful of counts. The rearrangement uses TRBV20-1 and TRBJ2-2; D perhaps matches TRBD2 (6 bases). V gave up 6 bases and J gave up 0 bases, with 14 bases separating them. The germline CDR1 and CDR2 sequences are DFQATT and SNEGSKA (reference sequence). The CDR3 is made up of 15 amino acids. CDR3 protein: CSAAGPTTNTGELFF. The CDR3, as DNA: TGCAGTGCAGCGGGTCCTACAACGAACACCGGGGAGCTGTTTTTT.

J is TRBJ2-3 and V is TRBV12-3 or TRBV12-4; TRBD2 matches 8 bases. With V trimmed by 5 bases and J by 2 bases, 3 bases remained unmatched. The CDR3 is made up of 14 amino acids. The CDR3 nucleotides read TGTGCCAGCAGTCGACTAGCGCACACAGATACGCAGTATTTT. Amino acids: CASSRLAHTDTQYF.

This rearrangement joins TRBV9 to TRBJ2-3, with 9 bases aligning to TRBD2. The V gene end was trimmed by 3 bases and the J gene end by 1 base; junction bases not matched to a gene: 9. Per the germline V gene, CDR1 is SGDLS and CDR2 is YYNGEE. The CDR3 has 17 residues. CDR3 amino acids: CASSERGGAFRTDTQYF. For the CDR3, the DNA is TGTGCCAGCAGCGAACGCGGGGGGGCTTTTCGCACAGATACGCAGTATTTT.

CDR3 in amino acids: CASSLEGTRGTEAFF. The DNA for the CDR3 is TGTGCCAGCAGCTTAGAGGGGACGAGGGGAACTGAAGCTTTCTTT. The chain links TRBV7-8 to TRBJ1-1; weak D call: TRBD1 (5 bases). The CDR3 loop spans 15 amino acids. V gave up 1 base and J gave up 5 bases, with 14 bases separating them. Germline CDR1 reads SGHVS; CDR2 reads FQNEAQ. The complete variable domain, with remaining parts taken from reference TRBV7-8 and TRBJ1-1, reads GAGVSQSPRYKVAKRGQDVALRCDPISGHVSLFWYQQALGQGPEFLTYFQNEAQLDKSGLPSDRFFAERPEGSVSTLKIQRTQQEDSAVYLCASSLEGTRGTEAFFGQGTRLTVV.

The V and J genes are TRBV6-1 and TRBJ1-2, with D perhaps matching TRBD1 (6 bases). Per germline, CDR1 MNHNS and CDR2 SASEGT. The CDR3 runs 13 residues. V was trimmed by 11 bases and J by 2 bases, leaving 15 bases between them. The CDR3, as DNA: TGTGCCTACCGAGGAACAGGGAACTATGGCTACACCTTC. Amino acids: CAYRGTGNYGYTF.

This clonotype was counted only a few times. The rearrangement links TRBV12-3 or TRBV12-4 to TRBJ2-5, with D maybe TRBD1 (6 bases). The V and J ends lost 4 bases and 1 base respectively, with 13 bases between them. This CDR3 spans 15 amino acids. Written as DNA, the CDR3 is TGTGCCAGCAGTTCGGCCAGGGGTGTCCAAGAGACCCAGTACTTC. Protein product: CASSSARGVQETQYF.

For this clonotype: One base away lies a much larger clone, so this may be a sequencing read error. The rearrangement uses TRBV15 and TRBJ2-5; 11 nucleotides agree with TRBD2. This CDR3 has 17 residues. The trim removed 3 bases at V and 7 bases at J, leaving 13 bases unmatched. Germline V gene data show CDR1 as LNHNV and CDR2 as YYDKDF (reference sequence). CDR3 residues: CATSSPELAGVRGTQYF. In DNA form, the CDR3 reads TGTGCCACCAGCAGCCCCGAACTAGCGGGAGTACGAGGGACCCAGTACTTC.

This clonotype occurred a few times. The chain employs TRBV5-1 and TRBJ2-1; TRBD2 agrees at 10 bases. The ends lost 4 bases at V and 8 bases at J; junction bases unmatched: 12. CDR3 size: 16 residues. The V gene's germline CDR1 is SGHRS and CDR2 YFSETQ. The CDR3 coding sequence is TGCGCCAGCAGCACCCTAAGCGGGAGGGCTGGCGATGAGCAGTTCTTC. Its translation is CASSTLSGRAGDEQFF.

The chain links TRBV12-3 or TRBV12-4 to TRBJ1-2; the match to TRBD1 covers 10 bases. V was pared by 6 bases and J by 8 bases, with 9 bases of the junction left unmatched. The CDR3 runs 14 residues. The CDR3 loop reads CASRPAGQGRGYTF. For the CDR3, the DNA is TGTGCCAGCAGACCCGCGGGACAGGGGCGAGGCTACACCTTC.

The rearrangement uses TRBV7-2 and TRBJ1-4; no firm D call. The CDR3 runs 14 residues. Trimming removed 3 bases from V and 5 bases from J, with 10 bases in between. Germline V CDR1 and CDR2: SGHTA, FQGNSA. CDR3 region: CASSFLGRNEKLFF. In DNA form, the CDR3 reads TGTGCCAGCAGCTTCTTAGGCCGGAATGAAAAACTGTTTTTT.

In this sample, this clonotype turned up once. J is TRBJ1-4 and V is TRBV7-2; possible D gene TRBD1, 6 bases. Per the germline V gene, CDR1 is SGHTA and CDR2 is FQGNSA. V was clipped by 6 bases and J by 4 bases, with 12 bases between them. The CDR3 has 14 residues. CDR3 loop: CASSYTGSNEKLFF. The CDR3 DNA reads TGTGCCAGCAGTTACACAGGGAGTAATGAAAAACTGTTTTTT.

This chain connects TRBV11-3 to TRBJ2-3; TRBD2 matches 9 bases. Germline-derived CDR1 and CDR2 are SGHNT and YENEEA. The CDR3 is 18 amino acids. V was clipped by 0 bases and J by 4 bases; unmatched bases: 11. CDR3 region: CASSLDRGGGGGPDTQYF. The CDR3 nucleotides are TGTGCCAGCAGCTTAGATCGAGGAGGCGGGGGGGGCCCAGATACGCAGTATTTT.

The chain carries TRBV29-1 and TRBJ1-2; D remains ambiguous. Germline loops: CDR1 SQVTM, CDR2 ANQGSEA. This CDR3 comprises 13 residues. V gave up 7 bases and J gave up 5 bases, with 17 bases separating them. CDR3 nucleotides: TGCAGCGCTCAACCCCCCTCACAGTATGGCTACACCTTC. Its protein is CSAQPPSQYGYTF.

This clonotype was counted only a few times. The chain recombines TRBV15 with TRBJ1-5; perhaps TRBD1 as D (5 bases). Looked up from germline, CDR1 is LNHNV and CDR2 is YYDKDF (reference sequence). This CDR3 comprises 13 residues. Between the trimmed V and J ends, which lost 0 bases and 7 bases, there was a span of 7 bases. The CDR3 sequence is CATSREGGQPQHF. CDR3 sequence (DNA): TGTGCCACCAGCAGAGAGGGGGGACAGCCCCAGCATTTT. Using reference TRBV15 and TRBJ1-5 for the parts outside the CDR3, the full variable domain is DAMVIQNPRYQVTQFGKPVTLSCSQTLNHNVMYWYQQKSSQAPKLLFHYYDKDFNNEADTPDNFQSRRPNTSFCFLDIRSPGLGDTAMYLCATSREGGQPQHFGDGTRLSIL.

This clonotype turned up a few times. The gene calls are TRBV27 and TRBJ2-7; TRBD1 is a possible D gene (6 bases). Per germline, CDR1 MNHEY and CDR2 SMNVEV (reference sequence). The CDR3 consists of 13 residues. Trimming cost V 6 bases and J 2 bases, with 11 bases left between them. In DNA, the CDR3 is TGTGCCAGCAGCCCGACAGGAACCTACGAGCAGTACTTC. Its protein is CASSPTGTYEQYF.

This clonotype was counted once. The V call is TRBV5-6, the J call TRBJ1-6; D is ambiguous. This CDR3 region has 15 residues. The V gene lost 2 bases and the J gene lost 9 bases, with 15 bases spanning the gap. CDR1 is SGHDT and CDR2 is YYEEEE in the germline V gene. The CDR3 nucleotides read TGTGCCAGCAGCTTCGAGGGAAGGATTGGTTCACCCCTCCACTTT. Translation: CASSFEGRIGSPLHF.

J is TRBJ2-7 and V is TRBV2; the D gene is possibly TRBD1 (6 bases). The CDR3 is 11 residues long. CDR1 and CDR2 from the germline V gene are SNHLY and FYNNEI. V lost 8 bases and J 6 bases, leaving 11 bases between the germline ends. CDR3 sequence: CASRRGGEQYF. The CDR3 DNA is TGTGCCAGCCGCAGGGGTGGCGAGCAGTACTTC.

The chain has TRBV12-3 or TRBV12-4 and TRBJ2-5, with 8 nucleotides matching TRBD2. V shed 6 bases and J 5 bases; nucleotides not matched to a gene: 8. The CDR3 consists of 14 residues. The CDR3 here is CASRPRLASETQYF. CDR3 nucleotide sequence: TGTGCCAGCAGACCCCGACTAGCGTCGGAGACCCAGTACTTC.

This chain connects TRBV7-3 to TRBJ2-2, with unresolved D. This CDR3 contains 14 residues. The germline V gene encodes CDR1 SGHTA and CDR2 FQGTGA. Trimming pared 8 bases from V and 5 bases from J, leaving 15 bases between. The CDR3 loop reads CASRVGMPTGELFF. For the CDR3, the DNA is TGTGCCAGCCGAGTCGGTATGCCGACCGGGGAGCTGTTTTTT.

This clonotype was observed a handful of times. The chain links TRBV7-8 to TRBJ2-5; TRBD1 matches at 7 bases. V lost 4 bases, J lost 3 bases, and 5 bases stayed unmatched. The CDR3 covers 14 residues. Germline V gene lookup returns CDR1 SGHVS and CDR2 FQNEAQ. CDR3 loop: CASSSGTVKETQYF. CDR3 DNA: TGTGCCAGCAGCTCCGGGACAGTAAAAGAGACCCAGTACTTC.

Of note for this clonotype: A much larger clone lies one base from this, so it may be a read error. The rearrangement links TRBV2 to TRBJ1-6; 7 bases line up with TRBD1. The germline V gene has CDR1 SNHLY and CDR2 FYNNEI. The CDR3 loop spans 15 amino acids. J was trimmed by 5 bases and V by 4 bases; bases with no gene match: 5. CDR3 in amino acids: CASSGRTGDNSPLHF. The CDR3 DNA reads TGTGCCAGCAGTGGGAGGACAGGTGATAATTCACCCCTCCACTTT.